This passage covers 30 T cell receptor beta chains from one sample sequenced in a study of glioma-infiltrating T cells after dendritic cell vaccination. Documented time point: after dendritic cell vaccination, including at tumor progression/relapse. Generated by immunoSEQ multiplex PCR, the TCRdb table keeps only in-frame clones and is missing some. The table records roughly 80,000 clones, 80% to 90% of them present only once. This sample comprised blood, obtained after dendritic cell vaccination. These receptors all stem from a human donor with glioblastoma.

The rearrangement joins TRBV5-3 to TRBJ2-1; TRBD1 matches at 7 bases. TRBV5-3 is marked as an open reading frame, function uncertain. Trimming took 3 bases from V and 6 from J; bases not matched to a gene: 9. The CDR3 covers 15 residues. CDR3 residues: CARSYRGHCLNEQFF. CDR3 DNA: TGTGCCAGAAGCTACAGGGGCCATTGCCTCAATGAGCAGTTCTTC.

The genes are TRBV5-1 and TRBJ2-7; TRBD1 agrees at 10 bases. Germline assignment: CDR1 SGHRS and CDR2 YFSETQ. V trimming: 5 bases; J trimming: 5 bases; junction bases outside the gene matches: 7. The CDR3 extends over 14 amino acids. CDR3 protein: CASRPTGTGDEQYF. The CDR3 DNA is TGCGCCAGCAGACCCACCGGGACAGGGGACGAGCAGTACTTC.

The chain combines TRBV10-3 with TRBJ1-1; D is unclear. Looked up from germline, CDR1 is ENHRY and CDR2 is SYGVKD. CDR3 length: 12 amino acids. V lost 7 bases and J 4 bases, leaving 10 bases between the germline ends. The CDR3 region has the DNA TGTGCCATCAACGAGGGAACCACTGAAGCTTTCTTT. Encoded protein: CAINEGTTEAFF.

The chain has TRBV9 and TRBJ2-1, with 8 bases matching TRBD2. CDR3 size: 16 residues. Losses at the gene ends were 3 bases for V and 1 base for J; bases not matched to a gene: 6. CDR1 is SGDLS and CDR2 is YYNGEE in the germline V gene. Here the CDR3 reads CASSEELAVSYNEQFF. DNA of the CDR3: TGTGCCAGCAGCGAGGAACTAGCGGTGTCCTACAATGAGCAGTTCTTC. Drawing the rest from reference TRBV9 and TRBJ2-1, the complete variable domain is DSGVTQTPKHLITATGQRVTLRCSPRSGDLSVYWYQQSLDQGLQFLIQYYNGEERAKGNILERFSAQQFPDLHSELNLSSLELGDSALYFCASSEELAVSYNEQFFGPGTRLTVL.

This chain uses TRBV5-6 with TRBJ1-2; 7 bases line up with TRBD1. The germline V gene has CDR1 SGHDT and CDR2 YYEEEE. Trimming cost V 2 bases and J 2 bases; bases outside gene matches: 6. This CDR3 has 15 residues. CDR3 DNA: TGTGCCAGCAGCTTACCTTCGACAGGGAACTATGGCTACACCTTC. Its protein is CASSLPSTGNYGYTF.

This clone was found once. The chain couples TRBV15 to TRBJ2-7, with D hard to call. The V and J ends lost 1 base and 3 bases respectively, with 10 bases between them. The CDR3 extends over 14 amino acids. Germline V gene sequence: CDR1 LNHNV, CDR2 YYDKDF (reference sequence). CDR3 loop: CATSRGGSVYEQYF. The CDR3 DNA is TGTGCCACCAGCAGAGGAGGATCGGTCTACGAGCAGTACTTC. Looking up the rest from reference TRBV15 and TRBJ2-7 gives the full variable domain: DAMVIQNPRYQVTQFGKPVTLSCSQTLNHNVMYWYQQKSSQAPKLLFHYYDKDFNNEADTPDNFQSRRPNTSFCFLDIRSPGLGDTAMYLCATSRGGSVYEQYFGPGTRLTVT.

The CDR3 is CASSLPGTSGNTDTQYF. The CDR3 DNA sequence: TGCGCCAGCAGCTTGCCAGGGACTAGCGGGAATACAGATACGCAGTATTTT. This rearrangement joins TRBV5-1 to TRBJ2-3; TRBD2 matches 13 bases. The V gene end was trimmed by 1 base and the J gene end by 3 bases; junction bases not matched to a gene: 5. This CDR3 is built from 17 residues. The germline V gene has CDR1 SGHRS and CDR2 YFSETQ. Full variable domain (remainder filled in from reference TRBV5-1 and TRBJ2-3): KAGVTQTPRYLIKTRGQQVTLSCSPISGHRSVSWYQQTPGQGLQFLFEYFSETQRNKGNFPGRFSGRQFSNSRSEMNVSTLELGDSALYLCASSLPGTSGNTDTQYFGPGTRLTVL.

Written as DNA, the CDR3 is TGTGCCAGTAGTTTGGGGGGGCAGATCTCTGGGGCCAACGTCCTGACTTTC. Its translation is CASSLGGQISGANVLTF. The chain carries TRBV19 and TRBJ2-6; tentatively, D is TRBD2 (7 bases). Deletions cut 5 bases from V and 0 bases from J, with 14 bases between. The CDR3 length is 17 residues. The germline gives CDR1 LNHDA, CDR2 SQIVND (reference sequence).

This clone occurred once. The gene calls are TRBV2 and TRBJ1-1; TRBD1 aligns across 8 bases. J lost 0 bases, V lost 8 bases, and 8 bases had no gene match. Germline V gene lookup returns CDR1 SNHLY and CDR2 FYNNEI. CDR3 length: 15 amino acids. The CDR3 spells CASERDRSMNTEAFF. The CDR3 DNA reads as TGTGCCAGCGAAAGGGACAGGAGCATGAACACTGAAGCTTTCTTT.

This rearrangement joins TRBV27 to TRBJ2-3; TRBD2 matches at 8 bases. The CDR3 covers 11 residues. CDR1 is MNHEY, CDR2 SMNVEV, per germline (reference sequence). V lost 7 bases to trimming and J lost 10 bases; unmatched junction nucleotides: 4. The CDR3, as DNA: TGTGCCAGCACCCTCGGGAGGGCGCAGTATTTT. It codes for CASTLGRAQYF.

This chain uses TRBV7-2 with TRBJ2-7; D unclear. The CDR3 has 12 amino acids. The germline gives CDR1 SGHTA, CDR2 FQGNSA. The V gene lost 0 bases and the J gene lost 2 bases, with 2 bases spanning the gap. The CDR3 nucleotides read TGTGCCAGCAGCTTAGCCACCTACGAGCAGTACTTC. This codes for CASSLATYEQYF.

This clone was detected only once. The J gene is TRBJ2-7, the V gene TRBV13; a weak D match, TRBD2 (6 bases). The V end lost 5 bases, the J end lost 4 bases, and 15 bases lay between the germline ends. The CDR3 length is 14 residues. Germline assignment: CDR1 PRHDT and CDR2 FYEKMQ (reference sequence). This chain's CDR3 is CASSRVRDSYEQYF. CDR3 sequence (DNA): TGTGCCAGCAGCAGAGTCCGGGACTCTTACGAGCAGTACTTC.

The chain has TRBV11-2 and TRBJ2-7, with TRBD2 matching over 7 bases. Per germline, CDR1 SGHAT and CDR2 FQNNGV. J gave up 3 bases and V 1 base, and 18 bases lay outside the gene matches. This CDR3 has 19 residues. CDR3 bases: TGTGCCAGCAGCTTAGTTCCCTCCCCGGCGGGGGTCCCTCGCTACGAGCAGTACTTC. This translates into CASSLVPSPAGVPRYEQYF.

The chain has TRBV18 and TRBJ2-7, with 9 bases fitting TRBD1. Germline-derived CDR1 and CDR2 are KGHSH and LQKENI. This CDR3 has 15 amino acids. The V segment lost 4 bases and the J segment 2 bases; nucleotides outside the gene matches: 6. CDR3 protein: CASSLGQGYTYEQYF. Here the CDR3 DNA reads TGTGCCAGCTCACTAGGACAGGGGTATACCTACGAGCAGTACTTC.

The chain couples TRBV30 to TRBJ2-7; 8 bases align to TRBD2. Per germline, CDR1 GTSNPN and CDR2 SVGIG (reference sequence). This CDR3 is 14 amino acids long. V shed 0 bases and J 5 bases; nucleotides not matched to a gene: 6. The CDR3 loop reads CAWSVGLTSDEQYF. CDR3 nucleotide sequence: TGTGCCTGGAGTGTGGGATTGACTAGCGACGAGCAGTACTTC. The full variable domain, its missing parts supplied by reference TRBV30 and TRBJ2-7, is SQTIHQWPATLVQPVGSPLSLECTVEGTSNPNLYWYRQAAGRGLQLLFYSVGIGQISSEVPQNLSASRPQDRQFILSSKKLLLSDSGFYLCAWSVGLTSDEQYFGPGTRLTVT.

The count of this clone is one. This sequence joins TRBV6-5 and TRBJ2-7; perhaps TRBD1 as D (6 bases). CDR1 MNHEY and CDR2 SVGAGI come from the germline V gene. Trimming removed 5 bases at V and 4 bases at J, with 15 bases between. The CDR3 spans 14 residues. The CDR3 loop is CASSEPDRIYEQYF. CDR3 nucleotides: TGTGCCAGCAGTGAACCCGACAGGATATACGAGCAGTACTTC.

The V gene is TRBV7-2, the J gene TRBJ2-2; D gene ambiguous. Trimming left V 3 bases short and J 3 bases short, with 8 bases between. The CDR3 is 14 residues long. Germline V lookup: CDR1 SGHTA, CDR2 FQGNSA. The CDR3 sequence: CASSFQIDTGELFF. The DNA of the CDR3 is TGTGCCAGCAGCTTCCAGATTGACACCGGGGAGCTGTTTTTT.

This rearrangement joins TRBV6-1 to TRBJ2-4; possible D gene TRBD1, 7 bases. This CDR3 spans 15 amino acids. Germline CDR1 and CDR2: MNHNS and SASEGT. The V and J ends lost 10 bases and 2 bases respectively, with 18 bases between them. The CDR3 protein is CAIRGANPTKNIQYF. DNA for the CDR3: TGTGCCATCAGGGGGGCCAACCCTACCAAAAACATTCAGTACTTC.

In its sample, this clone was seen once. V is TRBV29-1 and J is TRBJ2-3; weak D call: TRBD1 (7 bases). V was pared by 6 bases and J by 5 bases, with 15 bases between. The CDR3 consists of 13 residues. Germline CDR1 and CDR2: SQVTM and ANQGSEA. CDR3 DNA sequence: TGCAGCGTCCCGGGACAGCGGGTAGATACGCAGTATTTT. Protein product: CSVPGQRVDTQYF.

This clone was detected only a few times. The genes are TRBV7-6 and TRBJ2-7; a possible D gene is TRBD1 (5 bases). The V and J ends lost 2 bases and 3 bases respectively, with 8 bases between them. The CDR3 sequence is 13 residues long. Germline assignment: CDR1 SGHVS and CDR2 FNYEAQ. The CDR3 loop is CASSLKQGYEQYF. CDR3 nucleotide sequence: TGTGCCAGCAGCTTAAAGCAGGGCTACGAGCAGTACTTC.

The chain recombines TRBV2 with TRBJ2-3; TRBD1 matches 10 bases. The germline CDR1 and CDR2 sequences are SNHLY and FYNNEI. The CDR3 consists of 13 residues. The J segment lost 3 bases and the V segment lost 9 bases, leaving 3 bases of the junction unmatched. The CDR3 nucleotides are TGTGCCAGTCAGGGACAGGGGACAGATACGCAGTATTTT. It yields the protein CASQGQGTDTQYF.

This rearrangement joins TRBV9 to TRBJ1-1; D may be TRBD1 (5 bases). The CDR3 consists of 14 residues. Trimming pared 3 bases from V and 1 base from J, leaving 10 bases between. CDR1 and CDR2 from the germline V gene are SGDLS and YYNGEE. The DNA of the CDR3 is TGTGCCAGCAGCGACCGACAGCCGAACACTGAAGCTTTCTTT. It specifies CASSDRQPNTEAFF. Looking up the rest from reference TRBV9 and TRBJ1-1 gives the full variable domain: DSGVTQTPKHLITATGQRVTLRCSPRSGDLSVYWYQQSLDQGLQFLIQYYNGEERAKGNILERFSAQQFPDLHSELNLSSLELGDSALYFCASSDRQPNTEAFFGQGTRLTVV.

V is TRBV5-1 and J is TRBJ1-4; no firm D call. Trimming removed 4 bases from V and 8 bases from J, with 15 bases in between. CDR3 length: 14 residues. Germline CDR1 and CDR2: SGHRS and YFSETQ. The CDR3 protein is CASSPDPEREKLFF. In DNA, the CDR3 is TGCGCCAGCAGCCCTGACCCTGAGCGCGAAAAACTGTTTTTT.

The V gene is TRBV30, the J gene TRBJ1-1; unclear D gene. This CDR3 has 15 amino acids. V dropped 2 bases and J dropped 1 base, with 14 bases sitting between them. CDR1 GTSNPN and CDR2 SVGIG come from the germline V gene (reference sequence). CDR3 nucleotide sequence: TGTGCCTGGAGTAGTTTTTCGGGGAGGAACACTGAAGCTTTCTTT. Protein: CAWSSFSGRNTEAFF.

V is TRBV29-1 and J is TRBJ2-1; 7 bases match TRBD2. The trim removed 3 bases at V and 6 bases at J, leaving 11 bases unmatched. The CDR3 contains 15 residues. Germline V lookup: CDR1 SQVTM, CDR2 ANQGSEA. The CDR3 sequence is CSVETVGGRSNEQFF. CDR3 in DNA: TGCAGCGTTGAGACGGTTGGCGGGAGAAGCAATGAGCAGTTCTTC.

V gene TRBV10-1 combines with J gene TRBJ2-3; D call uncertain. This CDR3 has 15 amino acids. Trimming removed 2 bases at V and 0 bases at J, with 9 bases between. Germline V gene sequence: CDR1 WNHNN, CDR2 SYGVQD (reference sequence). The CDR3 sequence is CASSETYPSTDTQYF. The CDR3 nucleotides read TGCGCCAGCAGTGAGACCTACCCTAGCACAGATACGCAGTATTTT.

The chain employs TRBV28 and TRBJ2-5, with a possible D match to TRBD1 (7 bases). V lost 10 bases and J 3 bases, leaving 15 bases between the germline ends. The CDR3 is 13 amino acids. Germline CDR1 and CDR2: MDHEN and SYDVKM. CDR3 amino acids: CATIDREEETQYF. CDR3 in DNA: TGTGCCACTATCGACAGGGAGGAAGAGACCCAGTACTTC.

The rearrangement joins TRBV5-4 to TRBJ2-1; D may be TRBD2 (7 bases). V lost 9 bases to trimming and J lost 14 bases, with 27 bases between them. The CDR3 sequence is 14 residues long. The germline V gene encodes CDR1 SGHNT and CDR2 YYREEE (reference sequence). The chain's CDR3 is CATSGGLFTNGEFF. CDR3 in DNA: TGTGCCACTTCGGGGGGCCTTTTCACCAATGGGGAGTTCTTC.

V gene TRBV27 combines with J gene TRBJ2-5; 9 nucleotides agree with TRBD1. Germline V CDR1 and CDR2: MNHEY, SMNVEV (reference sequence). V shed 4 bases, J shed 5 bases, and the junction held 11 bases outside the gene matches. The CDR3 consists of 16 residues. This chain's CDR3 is CASSSRLQGAVETQYF. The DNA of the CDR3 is TGTGCCAGCAGTTCACGCCTACAGGGGGCCGTCGAGACCCAGTACTTC.

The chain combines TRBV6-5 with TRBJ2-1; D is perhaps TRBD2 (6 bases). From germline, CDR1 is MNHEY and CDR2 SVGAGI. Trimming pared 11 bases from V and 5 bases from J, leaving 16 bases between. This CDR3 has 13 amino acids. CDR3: CAVVSWGDNEQFF. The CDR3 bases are TGTGCCGTAGTATCATGGGGGGACAATGAGCAGTTCTTC.